Below are 20 T cell receptor beta chains sequenced from a single sample in a study of blood T cell repertoires in COVID-19. The assay was immunoSEQ multiplex PCR, and TCRdb's table has in-frame clones only and misses some. This sample carries roughly 380,000 clones, 89% of them seen once, and the ten largest clones take around 1.5%. Sequenced input: peripheral blood. These receptors all come from a middle-aged woman with COVID-19, enrolled during active disease.

The V gene is TRBV6-6, the J gene TRBJ2-1; TRBD2 matches 12 bases. Per the germline V gene, CDR1 is MNHNY and CDR2 is SVGAGI (reference sequence). Trimming cost V 5 bases and J 3 bases; bases outside gene matches: 5. CDR3 length equals 16 residues. The DNA for the CDR3 is TGTGCCAGCAGTCGACTAGCGGGAGCGCACTACAATGAGCAGTTCTTC. It encodes CASSRLAGAHYNEQFF.

This chain uses TRBV6-6 with TRBJ1-3; D unclear. Deletions cut 6 bases from V and 0 bases from J, with 18 bases between. There are 17 residues in the CDR3. The germline V gene has CDR1 MNHNY and CDR2 SVGAGI (reference sequence). The CDR3 region has the DNA TGTGCCAGCAGCCGAACCGGGGTTTGGAGCTCTGGAAACACCATATATTTT. Translating gives CASSRTGVWSSGNTIYF.

The chain employs TRBV6-2 or TRBV6-3 and TRBJ2-3, with 9 bases matching TRBD2. V lost 4 bases, J lost 9 bases, and 14 bases stayed unmatched. The CDR3 sequence is 16 residues long. The germline CDR1 and CDR2 sequences are MNHEY and SVGEGT. The CDR3 reads CASSSSPGRGGETQYF. CDR3 DNA: TGTGCCAGCAGTTCCAGCCCCGGGCGGGGGGGCGAAACGCAGTATTTT.

This clone was counted a single time. The chain has TRBV9 and TRBJ2-3, with 9 bases aligning to TRBD2. The CDR3 extends over 16 amino acids. The trim removed 3 bases at V and 0 bases at J, leaving 5 bases unmatched. Germline V gene sequence: CDR1 SGDLS, CDR2 YYNGEE. The CDR3 reads CASSGRLAASTDTQYF. The DNA for the CDR3 is TGTGCCAGCAGCGGACGACTAGCGGCTAGCACAGATACGCAGTATTTT.

The chain joins TRBV6-2 or TRBV6-3 to TRBJ1-1; TRBD1 is a possible D gene (6 bases). The V gene lost 2 bases and the J gene lost 1 base, with 11 bases spanning the gap. This CDR3 has 15 amino acids. Germline V gene lookup returns CDR1 MNHEY and CDR2 SVGEGT. The CDR3 DNA is TGTGCCAGCAGTTACACCCGGACAGCGAACACTGAAGCTTTCTTT. Translating it yields CASSYTRTANTEAFF.

This clone was recorded only once. The V gene is TRBV19, the J gene TRBJ1-6; the match to TRBD1 covers 10 bases. J gave up 11 bases and V 7 bases, and 5 bases lay outside the gene matches. Per germline, CDR1 LNHDA and CDR2 SQIVND (reference sequence). The CDR3 is 13 residues long. The CDR3 region has the DNA TGTGCCAGTAACGGACAGGGGGTAGCACCCCTCCACTTT. Its translation is CASNGQGVAPLHF.

The J gene is TRBJ1-1, the V gene TRBV20-1; D remains unclear. Germline CDR1 reads DFQATT; CDR2 reads SNEGSKA (reference sequence). The CDR3 is made up of 12 amino acids. The V end lost 3 bases, the J end lost 4 bases, and 9 bases lay between the germline ends. This CDR3 is CSASNMATEAFF. Written as DNA, the CDR3 is TGCAGTGCTAGTAATATGGCCACTGAAGCTTTCTTT.

The rearrangement joins TRBV6-6 to TRBJ1-2, with D possibly matching TRBD1 (6 bases). Germline assignment: CDR1 MNHNY and CDR2 SVGAGI (reference sequence). The CDR3 has 13 amino acids. V lost 5 bases and J 6 bases, leaving 13 bases between the germline ends. The chain's CDR3 is CASSNLQGNGYTF. The CDR3 coding sequence is TGTGCCAGCAGTAACCTCCAGGGGAATGGCTACACCTTC.

CDR3 in DNA: TGTGCCAGCACCGAGGAGGAGACCCAGTACTTC. This gives the protein CASTEEETQYF. The chain joins TRBV12-3 or TRBV12-4 to TRBJ2-5, with D unclear. The ends were cut back, 7 bases at V and 5 bases at J, with 8 bases in the middle. This CDR3 comprises 11 residues.

V gene TRBV6-2 or TRBV6-3 combines with J gene TRBJ2-7; D is undetermined. CDR3 length: 13 amino acids. Germline CDR1 MNHEY, CDR2 SVGEGT. Between the trimmed V and J ends, which lost 0 bases and 6 bases, there was a span of 9 bases. The CDR3 nucleotides are TGTGCCAGCAGTTACTCGAGTTCGTCCGAGCAGTACTTC. Translating gives CASSYSSSSEQYF.

The chain carries TRBV30 and TRBJ2-1, with 8 nucleotides matching TRBD2. Germline V gene data show CDR1 as GTSNPN and CDR2 as SVGIG (reference sequence). V shed 0 bases, J shed 4 bases, and the junction held 5 bases outside the gene matches. The CDR3 is 15 residues long. CDR3 amino acids: CAWSVKGTRYNEQFF. CDR3 in DNA: TGTGCCTGGAGTGTAAAAGGGACTAGGTACAATGAGCAGTTCTTC.

The chain uses TRBV29-1 and TRBJ1-2; D might be TRBD1 (5 bases). Germline CDR1 reads SQVTM; CDR2 reads ANQGSEA. V was cut by 7 bases and J by 6 bases, with 15 bases left in between. The CDR3 sequence is 12 residues long. For the CDR3, the DNA is TGCAGCGCCTTGGGGGGGGATCATGGCTACACCTTC. It is translated as CSALGGDHGYTF.

The rearrangement uses TRBV28 and TRBJ2-1; weak D call: TRBD2 (5 bases). The CDR3 has 15 residues. Germline CDR1 MDHEN, CDR2 SYDVKM. Trimming took 6 bases from V and 0 from J, leaving 12 bases between them. The CDR3 is CASSPDSSSYNEQFF. CDR3 in DNA: TGTGCCAGCAGCCCGGACTCTAGCTCCTACAATGAGCAGTTCTTC.

V and J are TRBV28 and TRBJ2-2, with 8 bases fitting TRBD1. The V gene's germline CDR1 is MDHEN and CDR2 SYDVKM. J lost 8 bases, V lost 6 bases, and 11 bases had no gene match. The CDR3 covers 15 residues. The CDR3 DNA reads as TGTGCCAGCAGCTTGTGGGACAGGAGAGGTGGGGAGCTGTTTTTT. Translating gives CASSLWDRRGGELFF.

The chain joins TRBV9 to TRBJ2-1, with D possibly TRBD2 on 6 matching bases. Germline lookup yields CDR1 SGDLS and CDR2 YYNGEE. CDR3 size: 13 residues. Trimming removed 0 bases at V and 9 bases at J, with 10 bases between. DNA of the CDR3: TGTGCCAGCAGCGTAGAACTAGCTCGTGAGCAGTTCTTC. Translation gives CASSVELAREQFF. Full variable domain (remainder filled in from reference TRBV9 and TRBJ2-1): DSGVTQTPKHLITATGQRVTLRCSPRSGDLSVYWYQQSLDQGLQFLIQYYNGEERAKGNILERFSAQQFPDLHSELNLSSLELGDSALYFCASSVELAREQFFGPGTRLTVL.

The chain is built from TRBV30 and TRBJ1-5, with 7 nucleotides matching TRBD1. V shed 1 base, J shed 0 bases, and the junction held 12 bases outside the gene matches. The V gene's germline CDR1 is GTSNPN and CDR2 SVGIG (reference sequence). CDR3 length: 18 amino acids. CDR3 in DNA: TGTGCCTGGAGTGGGTACAGGGGCGAACCTTATAGCAATCAGCCCCAGCATTTT. It codes for CAWSGYRGEPYSNQPQHF.

The chain joins TRBV7-3 to TRBJ2-1; 11 bases are a match to TRBD2. CDR3 length: 17 amino acids. CDR1 is SGHTA, CDR2 FQGTGA, per germline. With 5 bases clipped from V and 5 bases from J, the junction kept 11 bases outside the gene matches. The CDR3 bases are TGTGCCAGCAGCCCGTACGAACTAGCGGGAGTACACAATGAGCAGTTCTTC. Translating it yields CASSPYELAGVHNEQFF.

The CDR3 loop is CASSFTSGRRGGELFF. DNA of the CDR3: TGTGCCAGCAGTTTTACTAGCGGGAGACGGGGCGGGGAGCTGTTTTTT. This chain uses TRBV7-2 with TRBJ2-2; 11 bases are a match to TRBD2. Germline CDR1 is SGHTA and CDR2 is FQGNSA. CDR3 length: 16 residues. Trimming removed 6 bases from V and 7 bases from J; junction bases left unmatched: 10.

The chain carries TRBV12-3 or TRBV12-4 and TRBJ1-2, with unresolved D. CDR3 size: 12 residues. Trimming removed 3 bases at V and 9 bases at J, with 11 bases between. For the CDR3, the DNA is TGTGCCAGCAGTTTTGAGGGAAGGAGCTACACCTTC. It is translated as CASSFEGRSYTF.

This chain connects TRBV6-1 to TRBJ1-1; 9 bases map to TRBD1. V shed 2 bases, J shed 3 bases, and the junction held 7 bases outside the gene matches. There are 16 residues in the CDR3. Germline V gene data show CDR1 as MNHNS and CDR2 as SASEGT. DNA for the CDR3: TGTGCCAGCAGTGAACGACCTCGGACAGGGGACACTGAAGCTTTCTTT. As protein: CASSERPRTGDTEAFF.